This is a list of T cell receptor beta chains from one sample in a study of blood T cell repertoires in COVID-19. Assay: immunoSEQ multiplex PCR; the TCRdb copy retains only in-frame clones and omits some. The sample contains some 490,000 clones, roughly nine tenths of which appear only once. Input material: PBMCs or T cells enriched from blood (not recorded which). These receptors all stem from a woman aged 55 to 70 who had recovered from COVID-19. Both conserved end residues are part of each CDR3. D genes are given only for firm matches. A clone size is listed for some rows: how often the clone was seen (once, few, many), or a class if it is expanded.

>.|TRBJ1-5|.|TRBV15
TGTGCCACCAGCAGAGACAGGGGACGCAATCAGCCCCAGCATTTT
CATSRDRGRNQPQHF
>.|TRBJ1-1|.|TRBV25-1
TGTGCCAGCAGTAATCAGGGGAGTGAAGCTTTCTTT
CASSNQGSEAFF
>.|TRBJ2-5|TRBD1|TRBV5-1
TGCGCCAGCAGCCTCGGACAGGGGGCGAGGGAGACCCAGTACTTC
CASSLGQGARETQYF
>.|TRBJ2-1|.|TRBV24-1
TGTGCCACCAGTGATATCAGGGGGGCAAATGAGCAGTTCTTC
CATSDIRGANEQFF
>.|TRBJ1-2|.|TRBV24-1
TGTGCCACCAGTGATTCTCGCAGGGGCGGCTATGGCTACACCTTC
CATSDSRRGGYGYTF
>.|TRBJ2-1|.|TRBV5-1
TGCGCCAGCAGCTTGGTAACGGGGTCCTTCAATGAGCAGTTCTTC
CASSLVTGSFNEQFF
>.|TRBJ2-3|.|TRBV11-2
TGTGCCAGCAGCCCCATCACAGATACGCAGTATTTT
CASSPITDTQYF
>.|TRBJ1-1|.|TRBV2
TGTGCCAGCAGTCCAGGGAACACTGAAGCTTTCTTT
CASSPGNTEAFF
>.|TRBJ2-1|.|TRBV6-2/TRBV6-3
TGTGCCAGCAGTTACCCGCTCACTACCCCAAAGGATGATGAGCAGTTCTTC
CASSYPLTTPKDDEQFF
>.|TRBJ1-4|TRBD1|TRBV29-1
TGCAGCGCAGCGGAGGGGGCTTATGAAAAACTGTTTTTT
CSAAEGAYEKLFF
>.|TRBJ2-1|TRBD2|TRBV6-6
TGTGCCGGCTCTGGGACTAGCGGGGGGGGTGAGCAGTTCTTC
CAGSGTSGGGEQFF
>.|TRBJ2-2|TRBD1|TRBV10-3
TGTGCCATCAGTCACTCCGGGACAGGGAACACCGGGGAGCTGTTTTTT
CAISHSGTGNTGELFF
>.|TRBJ1-6|TRBD1|TRBV3-1/TRBV3-2
TGTGCCAGCAGCGCCCGGGACAGGGCTTCACCCCTCCACTTT
CASSARDRASPLHF
>.|TRBJ1-2|.|TRBV7-9
TGTGCCAGCAGCCGCGGGGTCGAAGGTGGTGGCTACACCTTC
CASSRGVEGGGYTF
>.|TRBJ1-1|.|TRBV19
TGTGCCAGTAGTAGGACAGCGAACACTGAAGCTTTCTTT
CASSRTANTEAFF
>.|TRBJ2-1|.|TRBV19
TGTGCCAGTAGACGTAGCGGATCAGCCTACAATGAGCAGTTCTTC
CASRRSGSAYNEQFF
>few|TRBJ1-2|.|TRBV19
TGTGCCAGTACCTTGGACAGCGGGGTGGTTGGCTACACCTTC
CASTLDSGVVGYTF
>.|TRBJ1-6|.|TRBV19
TGTGCCAGTAGTATAGAGAAAGGGGGGGATTCACCCCTCCACTTT
CASSIEKGGDSPLHF
>.|TRBJ1-1|.|TRBV6-5
TGTGCCAGCAACGAAGGAGGAACCATGAACACTGAAGCTTTCTTT
CASNEGGTMNTEAFF
>.|TRBJ2-6|TRBD1|TRBV30
TGTGCCTGGAGTGCCATCCCGGGACAGTTCTCTGGGGCCAACGTCCTGACTTTC
CAWSAIPGQFSGANVLTF
>.|TRBJ1-1|.|TRBV21-1
TGTGCCAGCCCTAAATTTAGACTTACAGGGTCCCTTAACACTGAAGCTTTCTTT
CASPKFRLTGSLNTEAFF
>.|TRBJ1-1|TRBD1|TRBV19
TGTGCCAGTAGTCCTCAGACAGGGCGGGCCACTGAAGCTTTCTTT
CASSPQTGRATEAFF
>.|TRBJ2-5|TRBD1|TRBV24-1
TGTGCCACCAGTGACCCGACAGGGGGCGACGAGACCCAGTACTTC
CATSDPTGGDETQYF
>.|TRBJ1-2|.|TRBV5-8
TGTGCCAGCAGCCTAGGTCGGGGAGACTATGGCTACACCTTC
CASSLGRGDYGYTF
>once|TRBJ1-6|.|TRBV19
TGTGCCAGTAGCCGGGGATACTCGGGCGATTCACCCCTCCACTTT
CASSRGYSGDSPLHF
>.|TRBJ2-1|TRBD2|TRBV2
TGTGCCAGCAGGAACAGACTAGCGGACTACAATGAGCAGTTCTTC
CASRNRLADYNEQFF
>.|TRBJ2-3|.|TRBV18
TGTGCCAGCTCACCGGCCGTTACAGATACGCAGTATTTT
CASSPAVTDTQYF
>once|TRBJ1-1|.|TRBV7-9
TGTGCCAGTACGGGGAGGTGCAGGCCGAACACTGAAGCTTTCTTT
CASTGRCRPNTEAFF
>few|TRBJ1-4|.|TRBV11-2
TGTGCCAGCAGCTTAGTTGGAGGTGAAAAACTGTTTTTT
CASSLVGGEKLFF
>.|TRBJ1-6|TRBD1|TRBV2
TGTGCCAGCAGTAGGCGCCCGACAGGGTCTAGTTCACCCCTCCACTTT
CASSRRPTGSSSPLHF
>.|TRBJ1-2|.|TRBV6-5
TGTGCCAGCCGGGTTGGTGGGGGCAACTATGGCTACACCTTC
CASRVGGGNYGYTF
>.|TRBJ2-1|TRBD2|TRBV5-1
TGCGCCAGCAGCTTGTTACTAGCGGGGGACAATGAGCAGTTCTTC
CASSLLLAGDNEQFF
>.|TRBJ2-2|TRBD2|TRBV11-3
TGTGCCAGCAGCTCCGGGAGCGGGGGAAACACCGGGGAGCTGTTTTTT
CASSSGSGGNTGELFF
>.|TRBJ2-3|TRBD1|TRBV27
TGTGCCAGCAGTCTGTACCAGACAGGGCCCACAGATACGCAGTATTTT
CASSLYQTGPTDTQYF
>once|TRBJ2-7|TRBD2|TRBV5-4
TGTGCCAGCAGCGTTGCCGGGGGGGACCTACTCGAGCAGTACTTC
CASSVAGGDLLEQYF
>.|TRBJ1-2|.|TRBV6-5
TGTGCCGGGGGGAAGGGCAGCTATGGCTACACCTTC
CAGGKGSYGYTF
>.|TRBJ2-3|.|TRBV29-1
TGCAGCGTTGAAAGGGCTGCAGGGTTGAAAGATACGCAGTATTTT
CSVERAAGLKDTQYF
>.|TRBJ2-2|TRBD1|TRBV30
TGTGCCGGGTTGACAGGGCAGGGGACCGGGGAGCTGTTTTTT
CAGLTGQGTGELFF
>.|TRBJ1-1|.|TRBV19
TGTGCCAGTAGTGGCAGGGGATCCCTGAACACTGAAGCTTTCTTT
CASSGRGSLNTEAFF
>.|TRBJ2-2|TRBD1|TRBV5-4
TGTGCCAGCAGCTGGGGGACAGTATGGGGGGAGCTGTTTTTT
CASSWGTVWGELFF
>many|TRBJ1-1|TRBD1|TRBV7-9
TGTGCCAGCAGCCTGGGACAGTACACTGAAGCTTTCTTT
CASSLGQYTEAFF
>.|TRBJ2-2|TRBD1|TRBV7-9
TGTGCCAGCAGCAAGGGACAGGGGGACGGCGGGGAGCTGTTTTTT
CASSKGQGDGGELFF
>once|TRBJ1-2|TRBD1|TRBV14
TGTGCCAGCAGCATGGTCGGACAGGGGAACTATGGCTACACCTTC
CASSMVGQGNYGYTF
>few|TRBJ1-5|TRBD1|TRBV27
TGTGCCAGCAGTCCTCTCAAATCCGGGACAGGGCAAAGTCAGCCCCAGCATTTT
CASSPLKSGTGQSQPQHF
>.|TRBJ2-2|TRBD2|TRBV2
TGTGCCAGCAGACGTAGACTAGCGGAGGCCGGGGAGCTGTTTTTT
CASRRRLAEAGELFF
>.|TRBJ1-2|TRBD1|TRBV18
TGTGCCAGCTCACCAATCCCCGGGACAGTAACTAACTATGGCTACACCTTC
CASSPIPGTVTNYGYTF
>.|TRBJ1-5|.|TRBV2
TGTGCCAGCAGTGAACGATTGATGTCGGGTCAGCCCCAGCATTTT
CASSERLMSGQPQHF
>.|TRBJ2-1|TRBD2|TRBV3-1/TRBV3-2
TGTGCCAGCAGCCAAGAAGCGGGGAGCACCAATGAGCAGTTCTTC
CASSQEAGSTNEQFF
>.|TRBJ1-2|.|TRBV5-8
TGTGCCAGCAGCTTGGCCCAGGGCTATGGCTACACCTTC
CASSLAQGYGYTF
>.|TRBJ1-3|.|TRBV6-5
TGTGCCACACAACTGGGTCTGGGCCCTGGAAACACCATATATTTT
CATQLGLGPGNTIYF
>few|TRBJ2-6|.|TRBV28
TGTGCCAGCAGTTTCCGCTCTGGGGCCAACGTCCTGACTTTC
CASSFRSGANVLTF
>.|TRBJ1-6|TRBD1|TRBV27
TGTGCCCGGGACAGGGATCCCAATTCACCCCTCCACTTT
CARDRDPNSPLHF
>.|TRBJ1-5|.|TRBV4-2
TGTGCCAGCAGCCAAACGATGGGGCAAGGTCAGCCCCAGCATTTT
CASSQTMGQGQPQHF
>.|TRBJ1-1|TRBD1|TRBV5-1
TGCGCCAGCAGCTTGCACACAGGGGATGTAAACACTGAAGCTTTCTTT
CASSLHTGDVNTEAFF